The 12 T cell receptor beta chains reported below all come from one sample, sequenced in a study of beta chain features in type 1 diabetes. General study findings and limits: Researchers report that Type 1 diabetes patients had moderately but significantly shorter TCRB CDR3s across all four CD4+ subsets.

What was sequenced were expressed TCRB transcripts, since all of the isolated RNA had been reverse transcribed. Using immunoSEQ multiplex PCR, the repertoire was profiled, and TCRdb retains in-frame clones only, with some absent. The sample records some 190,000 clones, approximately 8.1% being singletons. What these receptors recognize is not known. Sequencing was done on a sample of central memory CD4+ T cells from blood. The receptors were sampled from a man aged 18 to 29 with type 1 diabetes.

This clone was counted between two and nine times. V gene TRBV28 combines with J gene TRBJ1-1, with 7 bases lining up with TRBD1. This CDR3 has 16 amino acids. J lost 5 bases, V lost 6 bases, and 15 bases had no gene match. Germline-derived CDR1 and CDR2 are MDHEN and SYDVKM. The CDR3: CASRRNDREWGTEAFF. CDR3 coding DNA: TGTGCCAGCAGACGGAACGACAGGGAGTGGGGTACTGAAGCTTTCTTT.

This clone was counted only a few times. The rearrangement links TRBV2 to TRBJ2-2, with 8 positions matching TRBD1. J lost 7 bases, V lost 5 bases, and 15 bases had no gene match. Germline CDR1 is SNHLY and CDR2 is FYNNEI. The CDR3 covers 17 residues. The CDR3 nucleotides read TGTGCCAGCAGTCAATTAGGACAGGGAGGCTATGGCGGGGAGCTGTTTTTT. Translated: CASSQLGQGGYGGELFF.

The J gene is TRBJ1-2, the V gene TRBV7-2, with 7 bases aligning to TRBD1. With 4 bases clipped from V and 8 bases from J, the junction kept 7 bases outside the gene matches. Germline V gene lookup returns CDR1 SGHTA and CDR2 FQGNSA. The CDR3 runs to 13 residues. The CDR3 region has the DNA TGTGCCAGCAGCTCCGACAGGGTGAGGGGCTACACCTTC. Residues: CASSSDRVRGYTF.

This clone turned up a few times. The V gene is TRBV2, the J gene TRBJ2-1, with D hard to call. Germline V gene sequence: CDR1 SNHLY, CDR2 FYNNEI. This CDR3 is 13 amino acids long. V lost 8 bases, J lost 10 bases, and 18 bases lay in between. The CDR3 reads CASEQAPRSEQFF. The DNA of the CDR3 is TGTGCCAGCGAGCAAGCTCCCCGATCAGAGCAGTTCTTC.

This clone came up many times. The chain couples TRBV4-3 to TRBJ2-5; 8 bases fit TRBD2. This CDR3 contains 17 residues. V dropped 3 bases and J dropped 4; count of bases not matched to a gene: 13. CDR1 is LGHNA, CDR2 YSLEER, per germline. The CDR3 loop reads CASSQGGTSGFRETQYF. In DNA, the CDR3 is TGCGCCAGCAGCCAGGGGGGCACTAGCGGTTTTCGAGAGACCCAGTACTTC.

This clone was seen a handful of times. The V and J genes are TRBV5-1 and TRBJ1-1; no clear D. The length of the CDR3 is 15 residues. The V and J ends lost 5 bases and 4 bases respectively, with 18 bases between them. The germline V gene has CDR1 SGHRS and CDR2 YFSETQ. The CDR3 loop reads CASRSKEGSGTEAFF. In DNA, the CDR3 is TGCGCCAGCAGATCAAAGGAAGGGAGCGGCACTGAAGCTTTCTTT.

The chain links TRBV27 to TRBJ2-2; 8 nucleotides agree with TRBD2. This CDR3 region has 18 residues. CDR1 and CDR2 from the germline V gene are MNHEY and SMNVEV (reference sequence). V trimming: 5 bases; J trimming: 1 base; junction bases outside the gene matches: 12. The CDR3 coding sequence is TGTGCCAGCAGTCAGTTACTAGCGGACATGAAGAACACCGGGGAGCTGTTTTTT. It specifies CASSQLLADMKNTGELFF.

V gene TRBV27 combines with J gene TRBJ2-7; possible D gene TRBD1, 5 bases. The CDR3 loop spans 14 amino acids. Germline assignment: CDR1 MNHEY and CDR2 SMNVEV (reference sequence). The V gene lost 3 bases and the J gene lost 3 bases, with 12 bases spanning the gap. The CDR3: CASSFGGHNYEQYF. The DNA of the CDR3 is TGTGCCAGCAGTTTTGGTGGACACAACTACGAGCAGTACTTC.

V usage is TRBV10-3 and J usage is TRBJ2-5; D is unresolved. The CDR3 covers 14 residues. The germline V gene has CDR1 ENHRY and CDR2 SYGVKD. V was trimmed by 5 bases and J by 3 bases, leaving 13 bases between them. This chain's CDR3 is CAISKNDNEETQYF. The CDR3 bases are TGTGCCATCAGTAAAAATGACAATGAAGAGACCCAGTACTTC.

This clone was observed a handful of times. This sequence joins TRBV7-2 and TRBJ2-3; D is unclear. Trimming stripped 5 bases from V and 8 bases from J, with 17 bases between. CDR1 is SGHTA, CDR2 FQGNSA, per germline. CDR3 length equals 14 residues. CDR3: CASSKERLSGTQYF. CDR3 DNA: TGTGCCAGCAGCAAAGAGAGGCTGAGTGGTACGCAGTATTTT.

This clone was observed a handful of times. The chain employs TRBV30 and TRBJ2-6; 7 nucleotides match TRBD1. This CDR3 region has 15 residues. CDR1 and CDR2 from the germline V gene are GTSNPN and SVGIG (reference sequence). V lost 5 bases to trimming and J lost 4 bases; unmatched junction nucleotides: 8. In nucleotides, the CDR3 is TGTGCCTGGGACGGGACAGTGGGGGGGGCCAACGTCCTGACTTTC. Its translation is CAWDGTVGGANVLTF. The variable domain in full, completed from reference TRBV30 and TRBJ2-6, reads SQTIHQWPATLVQPVGSPLSLECTVEGTSNPNLYWYRQAAGRGLQLLFYSVGIGQISSEVPQNLSASRPQDRQFILSSKKLLLSDSGFYLCAWDGTVGGANVLTFGAGSRLTVL.

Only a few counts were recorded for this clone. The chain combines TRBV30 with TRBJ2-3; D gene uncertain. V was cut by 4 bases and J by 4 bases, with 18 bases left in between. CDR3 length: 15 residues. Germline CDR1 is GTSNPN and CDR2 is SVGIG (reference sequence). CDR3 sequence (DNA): TGTGCCTGGAAGACCCATCAGGCACACTCAGATACGCAGTATTTT. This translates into CAWKTHQAHSDTQYF.